This record looks at one T cell receptor (beta chain) sequence and its context. In assigning cohorts, the study relied on participant-reported clinical history. The data belong to a study of blood T cell repertoires in COVID-19. Whole-study context: Whether acute or convalescent, the COVID-19 samples came from the United States, Italy and Spain. PBMCs, B-cell-depleted T cells, or T cells were the source of the cDNA or gDNA that made up the material.

Produced via immunoSEQ multiplex PCR; TCRdb's table is partial and in-frame only. Among almost 85,000 clones, more than 85% were seen once, and the ten largest hold approximately 1%. Trimming stripped 4 bases from V and 0 bases from J, with 8 bases between. Germline values: CDR1 SGHTS, CDR2 YDEGEE. The CDR3 covers 15 residues. This sequence was found in a woman in her 50s with acute COVID-19. The V and J genes are TRBV5-8 and TRBJ2-6; no reliable D call. Sequenced sample: PBMCs or T cells enriched from blood (not recorded which). CDR3 coding DNA: TGTGCCAGCAGCGTGGGCGCCTCTGGGGCCAACGTCCTGACTTTC. Its protein product is CASSVGASGANVLTF.